These 20 T cell receptor beta chains came from one sample sequenced in a study of OX40 agonist ivuxolimab in advanced cancers. Clones were read by immunoSEQ multiplex PCR, and TCRdb kept only the in-frame ones, dropping some. The sample includes more than 50,000 clones, 90% to 95% of them seen just once. This specimen consisted of CD4+ or CD8+ T cells sorted from blood, obtained in a trial of the OX40 agonist ivuxolimab. Every receptor here comes from an adult with an advanced solid tumor such as melanoma, head and neck, liver or kidney cancer.

The chain couples TRBV10-1 to TRBJ2-7; D might be TRBD2 (6 bases). CDR3 length: 15 amino acids. The germline V gene has CDR1 WNHNN and CDR2 SYGVQD (reference sequence). The V and J ends lost 3 bases and 2 bases respectively, with 14 bases between them. The CDR3 reads CASSDPGDLAYEQYF. As DNA, the CDR3 is TGCGCCAGCAGTGACCCGGGAGACTTGGCCTACGAGCAGTACTTC.

The gene calls are TRBV5-4 and TRBJ2-7, with a weak D call TRBD1 (6 bases). Germline CDR1 reads SGHNT; CDR2 reads YYREEE (reference sequence). This CDR3 is 13 amino acids long. Deletions cut 1 base from V and 7 bases from J, with 12 bases between. The DNA for the CDR3 is TGTGCCAGCAGCTTGTCCGGGACATCTGAGCAGTACTTC. It is translated as CASSLSGTSEQYF.

This sequence joins TRBV6-6 and TRBJ2-7; TRBD1 aligns across 8 bases. Germline loops: CDR1 MNHNY, CDR2 SVGAGI (reference sequence). Germline trimming cut 0 bases from V and 4 bases from J; bases unmatched to any gene: 2. CDR3 size: 14 residues. This CDR3 reads CASSYSGQGYEQYF. CDR3 in DNA: TGTGCCAGCAGTTACTCAGGACAGGGTTACGAGCAGTACTTC.

The J gene is TRBJ1-6, the V gene TRBV5-5, with D tentatively TRBD1 (5 bases). Germline-derived CDR1 and CDR2 are SGHKS and YYEKEE (reference sequence). V lost 0 bases to trimming and J lost 7 bases, with 23 bases between them. This CDR3 has 19 amino acids. CDR3 amino acids: CASSLVGRTGAFPNSPLHF. CDR3 bases: TGTGCCAGCAGCTTGGTTGGGAGAACTGGGGCCTTCCCAAATTCACCCCTCCACTTT.

The V call is TRBV28, the J call TRBJ2-5; D is possibly TRBD1 (5 bases). The V gene's germline CDR1 is MDHEN and CDR2 SYDVKM. This CDR3 has 14 amino acids. Trimming removed 4 bases at V and 2 bases at J, with 11 bases between. In DNA, the CDR3 is TGTGCCAGCAGTTCGTTCCAGGGTCAAGAGACCCAGTACTTC. This gives the protein CASSSFQGQETQYF.

This clone has more than one count but fewer than ten. The chain couples TRBV27 to TRBJ1-6, with 7 bases fitting TRBD1. Trimming at V came to 6 bases and at J to 14 bases, leaving 7 bases not matched to a gene. This CDR3 is built from 12 residues. Germline CDR1 is MNHEY and CDR2 is SMNVEV (reference sequence). The CDR3 DNA reads TGTGCCAGCAGCACCACAGGGGCCGCCCTCCACTTT. Amino acids: CASSTTGAALHF.

The chain recombines TRBV30 with TRBJ2-5; the D gene is possibly TRBD1 (5 bases). The CDR3 has 17 amino acids. In germline, CDR1 is GTSNPN, CDR2 SVGIG (reference sequence). V lost 0 bases to trimming and J lost 0 bases, with 17 bases between them. The CDR3 loop is CAWSVGADLTYQETQYF. CDR3 sequence (DNA): TGTGCCTGGAGTGTTGGGGCAGATCTCACGTACCAAGAGACCCAGTACTTC. Combining the CDR3 with reference TRBV30 and TRBJ2-5 gives the whole variable domain SQTIHQWPATLVQPVGSPLSLECTVEGTSNPNLYWYRQAAGRGLQLLFYSVGIGQISSEVPQNLSASRPQDRQFILSSKKLLLSDSGFYLCAWSVGADLTYQETQYFGPGTRLLVL.

The gene calls are TRBV5-1 and TRBJ1-1; unclear D gene. The CDR3 is 14 residues long. The germline gives CDR1 SGHRS, CDR2 YFSETQ. Trimming removed 3 bases at V and 1 base at J, with 10 bases between. CDR3 DNA sequence: TGCGCCAGCAGCTACGAGGAACCGAACACTGAAGCTTTCTTT. It translates to CASSYEEPNTEAFF.

The V and J genes are TRBV2 and TRBJ1-1; the D gene is possibly TRBD1 (6 bases). The CDR3 covers 15 residues. From germline, CDR1 is SNHLY and CDR2 FYNNEI. Trimming shortened V by 5 bases and J by 5 bases, and 18 bases separated the two germline ends. As DNA, the CDR3 is TGTGCCAGCAGTTGGGGGGGCGGGGCGGTGACTGAAGCTTTCTTT. Translation gives CASSWGGGAVTEAFF.

V and J are TRBV4-1 and TRBJ2-7; 8 bases are shared with TRBD2. J was trimmed by 4 bases and V by 8 bases; bases with no gene match: 13. This CDR3 has 15 amino acids. In germline, CDR1 is MGHRA, CDR2 YSYEKL. CDR3 bases: TGCGCCAGCGGACTTCGGGGTAGCGGGGCGTACGAGCAGTACTTC. Its translation is CASGLRGSGAYEQYF.

This clone occurred once. The chain is built from TRBV15 and TRBJ2-7; D gene uncertain. V was clipped by 8 bases and J by 7 bases, with 24 bases between them. This CDR3 is built from 15 residues. Germline CDR1 and CDR2: LNHNV and YYDKDF (reference sequence). CDR3 nucleotide sequence: TGTGCCACCTCGTTCGACAAGCAAGGGATGGATGAGCAGTACTTC. Translating gives CATSFDKQGMDEQYF.

The chain combines TRBV4-1 with TRBJ2-7; tentatively, D is TRBD1 or TRBD2 (5 bases each). V lost 1 base and J lost 3, with 13 bases in between. Germline assignment: CDR1 MGHRA and CDR2 YSYEKL. This CDR3 is built from 15 residues. The CDR3 sequence is CASSQGDRGLYEQYF. The CDR3 DNA is TGCGCCAGCAGCCAAGGGGATCGGGGCCTCTACGAGCAGTACTTC.

This chain uses TRBV5-5 with TRBJ1-2; TRBD1 might be the D (6 bases). From germline, CDR1 is SGHKS and CDR2 YYEKEE (reference sequence). The CDR3 is made up of 19 amino acids. Trimming left V 5 bases short and J 0 bases short, with 26 bases between. The CDR3 is CASSDFRDQGRGSNYGYTF. In DNA form, the CDR3 reads TGTGCCAGCAGTGATTTCCGGGACCAGGGAAGGGGGTCTAACTATGGCTACACCTTC.

The rearrangement uses TRBV4-1 and TRBJ1-1; D ambiguous. Germline values: CDR1 MGHRA, CDR2 YSYEKL. CDR3 length equals 16 residues. V was shortened by 1 base and J by 0 bases, with 12 bases between the two germline ends. The CDR3: CASSQGGGILNTEAFF. The CDR3 nucleotides read TGCGCCAGCAGCCAAGGGGGAGGAATCCTGAACACTGAAGCTTTCTTT.

CDR3 loop: CSVQLQGRLFF. The CDR3 region has the DNA TGCAGCGTACAACTTCAGGGGAGACTGTTTTTT. The rearrangement joins TRBV29-1 to TRBJ1-4; tentative D call: TRBD1 (6 bases). CDR1 and CDR2 (germline): SQVTM, ANQGSEA. V was cut by 6 bases and J by 13 bases, with 15 bases left in between. The CDR3 length is 11 residues.

The table lists this clone with many counts. CDR3 protein: CASSADNEQFF. DNA for the CDR3: TGTGCCAGCAGCGCCGACAATGAGCAGTTCTTC. The rearrangement uses TRBV9 and TRBJ2-1; no clear D. V dropped 3 bases and J dropped 5 bases, with 3 bases sitting between them. Germline values: CDR1 SGDLS, CDR2 YYNGEE. The length of the CDR3 is 11 residues.

The gene calls are TRBV14 and TRBJ2-7; the D call may be TRBD1 or TRBD2 (6 bases each). The germline V and J ends were trimmed by 0 bases and 2 bases, with 14 bases remaining between them. The CDR3 covers 16 residues. CDR1 and CDR2 from the germline V gene are SGHDN and FVKESK. DNA of the CDR3: TGTGCCAGCAGCCAAGAAAGGAGGGGGTTTACCTACGAGCAGTACTTC. Its translation is CASSQERRGFTYEQYF.

The V gene is TRBV6-6, the J gene TRBJ1-2; 8 nucleotides line up with TRBD1. Germline CDR1 is MNHNY and CDR2 is SVGAGI (reference sequence). CDR3 size: 13 residues. With 5 bases clipped from V and 4 bases from J, the junction kept 3 bases outside the gene matches. In nucleotides, the CDR3 is TGTGCCAGCAGTAATACAGGGGGCTATGGCTACACCTTC. Translated: CASSNTGGYGYTF.

The chain has TRBV29-1 and TRBJ1-1; D not certain. The V end was cut by 6 bases, the J end by 1 base, with 15 bases between. The germline CDR1 and CDR2 sequences are SQVTM and ANQGSEA. The CDR3 covers 14 residues. CDR3 in DNA: TGCAGCGTCCCTGAATGGGAAGCGAACACTGAAGCTTTCTTT. Translating gives CSVPEWEANTEAFF.

This rearrangement joins TRBV5-6 to TRBJ2-7, with D possibly being TRBD2 (5 bases). The CDR3 covers 14 residues. Germline CDR1 is SGHDT and CDR2 is YYEEEE. Between the trimmed V and J ends, which lost 4 bases and 1 base, there was a span of 12 bases. The CDR3 coding sequence is TGTGCCAGCAGCCTTCTGGACTCTTCCTACGAGCAGTACTTC. This codes for CASSLLDSSYEQYF.